The rows below give T cell receptor beta chains drawn from one sample of a study of spatial heterogeneity in lung cancer. MiXCR, applied by TCRdb to the 5' RACE reads, yields one record per CDR3 protein. This table holds about 25,000 distinct CDR3 sequences, 8.8% found once. The material sequenced was lung tumor tissue, taken at surgery. Receptors were obtained from a male donor with early-stage non-small cell lung cancer. The CDR3 runs from the conserved cysteine through the conserved F or W. A D gene is named only where the DNA matches it firmly. Not every row has a clone size; where given, it reads once, few, many or a size class.

J: TRBJ2-6
D: -
V: TRBV12-3/TRBV12-4
size: many
CDR3: CAISAVSGANVLTF
DNA: TGTGCCATCTCGGCCGTCTCTGGGGCCAACGTCCTGACTTTC

J: TRBJ2-7
D: -
V: TRBV7-8
size: few
CDR3: CASSPWGSPSYEQYF
DNA: TGTGCCAGCAGCCCCTGGGGCAGCCCATCCTACGAGCAGTACTTC

J: TRBJ1-3
D: -
V: TRBV3-1
size: few
CDR3: CASSQAGADTIYF
DNA: TGTGCCAGCAGCCAAGCCGGGGCGGACACCATATATTTT

J: TRBJ2-7
D: -
V: TRBV11-2
size: many
CDR3: CASSFERNEQYF
DNA: TGTGCCAGCAGCTTTGAGCGAAACGAGCAGTACTTC

J: TRBJ2-1
D: -
V: TRBV18
size: -
CDR3: CASSPSGDEQFF
DNA: TGTGCCAGCTCACCAAGTGGGGATGAGCAGTTCTTC

J: TRBJ1-6
D: -
V: TRBV12-3/TRBV12-4
size: -
CDR3: CASSRGNNNSPLHF
DNA: TGTGCCAGCAGCCGCGGGAACAATAATTCACCCCTCCACTTT

J: TRBJ2-7
D: -
V: TRBV10-2
size: -
CDR3: CASSETEYEQYF
DNA: TGCGCCAGCAGTGAGACTGAATACGAGCAGTACTTC

J: TRBJ2-1
D: TRBD2
V: TRBV4-1
size: many
CDR3: CASSQDRTSGPYNEQFF
DNA: TGCGCCAGCAGCCAGGACCGGACTAGCGGGCCTTACAATGAGCAGTTCTTC

J: TRBJ2-4
D: TRBD2
V: TRBV28
size: many
CDR3: CASSLLTSGSRDIQYF
DNA: TGTGCCAGCAGTTTACTCACTAGCGGGAGTAGGGACATTCAGTACTTC

J: TRBJ2-2
D: TRBD1
V: TRBV28
size: -
CDR3: CASIGDRTNTGELFF
DNA: TGTGCCAGCATAGGGGACAGGACTAACACCGGGGAGCTGTTTTTT

J: TRBJ1-2
D: -
V: TRBV12-3/TRBV12-4
size: many
CDR3: CAIKGMGGYTF
DNA: TGTGCCATTAAGGGGATGGGTGGCTACACCTTC

J: TRBJ1-1
D: -
V: TRBV28
size: many
CDR3: CASSIGQNTEAFF
DNA: TGTGCCAGCAGCATTGGACAGAACACTGAAGCTTTCTTT